This TCR beta chain was sequenced for a study of Ad26.COV2.S vaccination and SARS-CoV-2 variants. Trimming cost V 3 bases and J 5 bases, with 7 bases left between them. From germline, CDR1 is KGHSH and CDR2 LQKENI. The CDR3 loop spans 13 amino acids. Regarding treatment: roughly 19 received Ad26.COV2.S at low or high dose, single or two shots; about 5 received placebo; per-sample allocation not given. Samples came from day 63 after the first vaccine or placebo injection. The protocol was immunoSEQ multiplex PCR, while the TCRdb copy is restricted to in-frame clones and leaves out a portion. The table has roughly 330,000 clones, roughly 88% seen once; the top ten hold over 5%.

The V and J genes are TRBV18 and TRBJ2-2; D is ambiguous. This sample comprised peripheral blood, obtained in a trial of Ad26.COV2.S vaccine versus placebo. The TCR originated in a person between 18 and 60 years old who received the Ad26.COV2.S COVID-19 vaccine or a placebo. The CDR3 DNA is TGTGCCAGCTCACCTCGCACGACCGGGGAGCTGTTTTTT. Its translation is CASSPRTTGELFF. Full variable domain (rest looked up from reference TRBV18 and TRBJ2-2): NAGVMQNPRHLVRRRGQEARLRCSPMKGHSHVYWYRQLPEEGLKFMVYLQKENIIDESGMPKERFSAEFPKEGPSILRIQQVVRGDSAAYFCASSPRTTGELFFGEGSRLTVL.